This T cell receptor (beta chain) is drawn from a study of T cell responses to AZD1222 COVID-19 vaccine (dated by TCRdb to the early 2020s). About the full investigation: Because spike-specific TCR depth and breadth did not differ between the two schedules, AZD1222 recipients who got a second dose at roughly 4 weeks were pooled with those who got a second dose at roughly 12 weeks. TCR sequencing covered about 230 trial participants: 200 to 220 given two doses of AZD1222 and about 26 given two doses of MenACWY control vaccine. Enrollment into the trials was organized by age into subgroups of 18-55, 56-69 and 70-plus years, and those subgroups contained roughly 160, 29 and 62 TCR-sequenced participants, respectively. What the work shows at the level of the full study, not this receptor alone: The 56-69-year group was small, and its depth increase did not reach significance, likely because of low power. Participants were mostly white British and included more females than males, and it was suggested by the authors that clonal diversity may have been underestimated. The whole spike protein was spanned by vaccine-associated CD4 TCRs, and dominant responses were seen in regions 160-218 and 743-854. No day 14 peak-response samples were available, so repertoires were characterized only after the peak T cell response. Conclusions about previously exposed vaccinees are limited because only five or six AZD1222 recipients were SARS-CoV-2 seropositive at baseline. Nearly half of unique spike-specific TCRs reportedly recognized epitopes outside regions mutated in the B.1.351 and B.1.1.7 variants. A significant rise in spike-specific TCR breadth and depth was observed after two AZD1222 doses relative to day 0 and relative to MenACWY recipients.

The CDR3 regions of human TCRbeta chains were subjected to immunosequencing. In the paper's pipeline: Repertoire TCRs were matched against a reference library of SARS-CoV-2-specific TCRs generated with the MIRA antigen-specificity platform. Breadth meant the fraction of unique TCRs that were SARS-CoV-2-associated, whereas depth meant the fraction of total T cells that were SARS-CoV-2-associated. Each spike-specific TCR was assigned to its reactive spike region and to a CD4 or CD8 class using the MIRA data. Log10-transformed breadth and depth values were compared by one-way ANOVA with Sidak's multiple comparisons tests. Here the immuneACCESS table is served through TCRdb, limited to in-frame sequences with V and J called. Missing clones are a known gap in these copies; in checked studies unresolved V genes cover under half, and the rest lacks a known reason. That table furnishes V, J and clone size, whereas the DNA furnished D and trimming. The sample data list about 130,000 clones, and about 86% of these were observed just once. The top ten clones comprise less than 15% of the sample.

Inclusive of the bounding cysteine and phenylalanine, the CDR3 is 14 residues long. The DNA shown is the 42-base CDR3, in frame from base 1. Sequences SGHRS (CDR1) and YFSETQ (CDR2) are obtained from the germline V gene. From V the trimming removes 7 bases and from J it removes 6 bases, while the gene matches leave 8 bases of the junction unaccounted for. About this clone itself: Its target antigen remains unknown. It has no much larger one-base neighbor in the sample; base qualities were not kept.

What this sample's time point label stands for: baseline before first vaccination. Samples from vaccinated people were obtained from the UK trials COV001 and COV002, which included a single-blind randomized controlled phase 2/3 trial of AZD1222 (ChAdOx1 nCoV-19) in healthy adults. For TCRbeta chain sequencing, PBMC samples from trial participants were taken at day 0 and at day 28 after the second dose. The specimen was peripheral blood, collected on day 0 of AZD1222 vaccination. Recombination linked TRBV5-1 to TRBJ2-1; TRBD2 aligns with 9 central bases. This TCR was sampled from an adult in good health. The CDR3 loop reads CASDSGSSSNEQFF. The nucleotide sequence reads TGCGCCAGCGATAGCGGGAGTTCTTCCAATGAGCAGTTCTTC.